A selection of T cell receptor beta chains follows, all from one sample in a study of OX40 agonist ivuxolimab in advanced cancers. Profiled with immunoSEQ multiplex PCR; TCRdb holds only in-frame clones, not every one. In the table there are about 40,000 clones, 88% of which are singletons. The sample consisted of CD4+ or CD8+ T cells sorted from blood, taken in a trial of the OX40 agonist ivuxolimab. Every receptor here comes from an adult with an advanced solid tumor such as melanoma, head and neck, liver or kidney cancer. Both conserved end residues are part of each CDR3. Each record gives: V gene, CDR3 protein.

>TRBV27
CASSFVPRGGHSSYEQYF
>TRBV4-1
CASSQEGGGQHYEQYF
>TRBV11-1
CASTRGRVITEQFF
>TRBV2
CASRGGQFEQYF
>TRBV11-2
CASSLGGTGLGYTF
>TRBV10-3
CASSWTQPTDTQYF
>TRBV2
CASSAGLQNQPQHF
>TRBV6-5
CATAEGRNEQFF
>TRBV28
CASSLSRGNTEAFF
>TRBV10-2
CASSVGGDLNTEAFF
>TRBV5-1
CASSFAGAAPGELFF
>TRBV15
CATSGYSTSSYNEQFF
>TRBV19
CASSLKGNEQFF
>TRBV14
CASSLGPAEGNTIYF